The sequence of this T cell receptor beta chain was determined in a study of blood T cell repertoires in COVID-19 (TCRdb year 2020). Turning to the overall study: Samples from collaborators originated in the United States, Italy and Spain and spanned both the acute and convalescent phases of COVID-19. The material from the prospective study consisted of cDNA or gDNA derived from T cells, B-cell-depleted T cells, or PBMCs. Subjects who had been exposed to COVID-19, were actively infected with it, or had recovered from it provided the deeply sampled blood TCRbeta repertoires that made up the dataset. A freely available public database, intended as a resource for researchers studying the immune response to SARS-CoV-2, is where the repertoires were released. The samples were drawn from two sources: the first 160 participants of the ongoing ImmuneRACE study, and over 950 subjects contributed by 6 global collaborators. Sample metadata almost always included a de-identified subject ID, COVID-19 status, age in years and sex. Where available, HLA class I and class II types were taken from metadata supplied by the sample provider and were not determined by assay-based typing.

Whole blood was collected in K2EDTA tubes by collaborating institutions according to the institutions' own protocols. For TCRbeta analysis, collaborators shipped samples in one of three forms: frozen whole blood, isolated PBMCs, or DNA extracted from either of those sample types. The full study reports these points: The quantity of clinical and demographic metadata differed by source and by participant and was supplied without curation.

Concerning this clone: The specificity of this receptor is unknown. No base qualities exist here, and no much larger clone lies one base off it.

The immunoSEQ Assay, a bias-controlled multiplex PCR, was used to amplify TCRbeta CDR3 regions from genomic DNA. From the authors' description of their analysis: The number of nucleated cells in each sample was estimated by amplification of reference gene primers within the assay. To quantify the absolute abundance of each unique TCRbeta CDR3 rearrangement, sequence reads were collapsed and filtered. For each sample, productive Simpson clonality was calculated by taking the square root of Simpson's diversity index across productive rearrangements. In its TCRdb copy, this immuneACCESS table keeps in-frame sequences only and misses some clones. Where compared with another copy, unresolved V genes explain less than half of these, and the others have no known cause. D and trimming were read from the DNA, whereas the V and J calls and clone size are those reported in that table. This sample comprises 100,000 to 150,000 clones, around 86% of them detected only once. Of the sample, roughly 12% is held by the ten largest clones.

V loses 7 bases at its end and J loses 4 bases; junction bases beyond the gene matches: 6. From a lookup of the germline V gene, CDR1 and CDR2 are MDHEN and SYDVKM. Taken from cysteine to phenylalanine, the CDR3 has 15 residues. Only the CDR3 part of the read is kept: 45 bases, read in frame from the first base. This clonotype was sampled from a man between 60 and 75 years old with acute or convalescent COVID-19. The chain is assembled from TRBV28 and TRBJ1-5, with TRBD1 identical over 11 junction bases. What was sequenced was peripheral blood. DNA sequence: TGTGCCAGCACCTCCGGGACAGGGGGTAATCAGCCCCAGCATTTT. Its translation reads: CASTSGTGGNQPQHF. With the portions outside the CDR3 filled from the reference TRBV28 and TRBJ1-5 genes, the complete variable region becomes DVKVTQSSRYLVKRTGEKVFLECVQDMDHENMFWYRQDPGLGLRLIYFSYDVKMKEKGDIPEGYSVSREKKERFSLILESASTNQTSMYLCASTSGTGGNQPQHFGDGTRLSIL.